One and the same sample provided the 3 T cell receptor beta chains below, sequenced in a study of technical replicates of blood from a handful of donors. Sequencing was performed with immunoSEQ multiplex PCR; in TCRdb, only in-frame clones are kept and a portion is missing. This sample has over 10,000 clones, with over 90% found just once. The sequenced material came from PBMCs. These TCRs come from a human donor in good health.

The V gene is TRBV18, the J gene TRBJ1-5; tentatively, D is TRBD1 (6 bases). The V end lost 0 bases, the J end lost 6 bases, and 12 bases lay between the germline ends. From germline, CDR1 is KGHSH and CDR2 LQKENI. This CDR3 region has 15 residues. The CDR3 reads CASSPPGRGGQPQHF. In DNA form, the CDR3 reads TGTGCCAGCTCACCACCAGGCAGGGGCGGTCAGCCCCAGCATTTT.

The chain combines TRBV18 with TRBJ2-7, with TRBD1 as a possible D gene (6 bases). Germline lookup yields CDR1 KGHSH and CDR2 LQKENI. The CDR3 contains 14 residues. V lost 0 bases and J lost 4, with 10 bases in between. The CDR3 protein is CASSPPGAGYEQYF. The CDR3 coding sequence is TGTGCCAGCTCACCACCGGGGGCAGGGTACGAGCAGTACTTC. The full variable domain, completed using reference TRBV18 and TRBJ2-7, is NAGVMQNPRHLVRRRGQEARLRCSPMKGHSHVYWYRQLPEEGLKFMVYLQKENIIDESGMPKERFSAEFPKEGPSILRIQQVVRGDSAAYFCASSPPGAGYEQYFGPGTRLTVT.

The chain has TRBV7-2 and TRBJ2-5, with TRBD1 identical over 9 bases. J gave up 3 bases and V 5 bases, and 13 bases lay outside the gene matches. This CDR3 spans 17 amino acids. CDR1 is SGHTA and CDR2 is FQGNSA in the germline V gene. The chain's CDR3 is CASSPGRQGGHKETQYF. The DNA for the CDR3 is TGTGCCAGCAGCCCTGGGCGACAGGGGGGCCATAAAGAGACCCAGTACTTC.